One sample yielded the 5 T cell receptor beta chains listed below, sequenced in a study of brain T cells in children with intractable seizures. Profiled with immunoSEQ multiplex PCR; TCRdb holds only in-frame clones, not every one. Among 340,000 or so clones, roughly 93% were seen once, and the ten largest hold 4.5% to 7%. Time point: blood from clinic visit 5 months post-surgery; TSC patient then seizure free. The sequences come from peripheral blood, collected approximately 5 months after surgery. Receptor source: a boy under two years old with tuberous sclerosis and intractable seizures.

This chain uses TRBV10-3 with TRBJ2-1; weak D call: TRBD1 (5 bases). Germline V gives CDR1 ENHRY, CDR2 SYGVKD. V lost 4 bases and J lost 5, with 9 bases in between. The CDR3 consists of 13 residues. The CDR3 here is CAISVAGNNEQFF. The CDR3 DNA sequence: TGTGCCATCAGTGTGGCAGGGAACAATGAGCAGTTCTTC.

The rearrangement joins TRBV6-6 to TRBJ1-2, with TRBD1 matching over 9 bases. V shed 7 bases, J shed 5 bases, and the junction held 11 bases outside the gene matches. CDR1 and CDR2 from the germline V gene are MNHNY and SVGAGI (reference sequence). The CDR3 length is 15 residues. The CDR3 coding sequence is TGTGCCAGCATGGACAGGGGTGTGGATTGGTATGGCTACACCTTC. It encodes CASMDRGVDWYGYTF.

The genes are TRBV24-1 and TRBJ1-2; the D is unclear. The CDR3 runs to 12 residues. The ends were cut back, 1 base at V and 3 bases at J, with 2 bases in the middle. Germline CDR1 KGHDR, CDR2 SFDVKD. The CDR3 loop reads CATSDFYYGYTF. CDR3 DNA sequence: TGTGCCACCAGTGATTTTTACTATGGCTACACCTTC.

The chain carries TRBV6-6 and TRBJ2-7, with 8 bases fitting TRBD1. Per the germline V gene, CDR1 is MNHNY and CDR2 is SVGAGI (reference sequence). Germline trimming cut 7 bases from V and 2 bases from J; bases unmatched to any gene: 10. The CDR3 is 15 amino acids. The CDR3 coding sequence is TGTGCCAGCAACGACAGGGGAGAGAACCCCTACGAGCAGTACTTC. It encodes CASNDRGENPYEQYF.

The chain is built from TRBV11-2 and TRBJ2-7, with 11 nucleotides matching TRBD2. Trimming at V came to 5 bases and at J to 1 base, leaving 7 bases not matched to a gene. The germline gives CDR1 SGHAT, CDR2 FQNNGV. The CDR3 has 16 amino acids. CDR3: CASSASSGGSSYEQYF. The CDR3, as DNA: TGTGCCAGCAGCGCCTCTAGCGGGGGGAGTTCCTACGAGCAGTACTTC. Complete variable domain (other parts from reference TRBV11-2 and TRBJ2-7): EAGVAQSPRYKIIEKRQSVAFWCNPISGHATLYWYQQILGQGPKLLIQFQNNGVVDDSQLPKDRFSAERLKGVDSTLKIQPAKLEDSAVYLCASSASSGGSSYEQYFGPGTRLTVT.